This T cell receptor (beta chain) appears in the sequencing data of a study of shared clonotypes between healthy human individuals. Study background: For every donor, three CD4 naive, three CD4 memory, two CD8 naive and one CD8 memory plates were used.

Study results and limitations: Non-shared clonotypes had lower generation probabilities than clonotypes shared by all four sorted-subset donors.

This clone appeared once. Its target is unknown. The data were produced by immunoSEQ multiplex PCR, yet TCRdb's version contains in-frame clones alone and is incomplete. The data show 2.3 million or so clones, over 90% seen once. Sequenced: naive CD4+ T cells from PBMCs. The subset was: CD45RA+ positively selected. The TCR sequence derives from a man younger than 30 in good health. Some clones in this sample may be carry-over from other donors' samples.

The CDR3 sequence is CASSPTITGGGTQYF. CDR3 DNA sequence: TGCGCCAGCAGCCCCACAATAACAGGGGGTGGTACGCAGTATTTT. The chain joins TRBV5-1 to TRBJ2-3; 8 bases align to TRBD1. The length of the CDR3 is 15 residues. Trimming took 4 bases from V and 8 from J; bases not matched to a gene: 12. Germline loops: CDR1 SGHRS, CDR2 YFSETQ.